The 21 T cell receptor beta chains below were found in one sample sequenced in a study of blood T cell repertoires in COVID-19 (dated by TCRdb to the early 2020s). Receptors were amplified or captured by the immunoSEQ multiplex PCR assay. Imported from immuneACCESS, the table was reduced by TCRdb to in-frame sequences with V and J called. These copies leave out some clones; in studies compared against another copy, an unresolved V gene accounts for under half, and the cause of the remainder is not known. This sample has some 240,000 clones in its table, and roughly 88% of those were observed once. The ten largest clones represent around 3.1% of the sample. Sequencing was carried out using PBMCs or T cells enriched from blood (not recorded which). These receptors came from a middle-aged woman who had been exposed to COVID-19.

The CDR3 region has the DNA TGTGCCAGCAGTACTGACAGTTGGATTTTTGAAAAACTGTTTTTT. Translation gives CASSTDSWIFEKLFF. This rearrangement joins TRBV6-6 to TRBJ1-4; perhaps TRBD1 as D (5 bases). Trimming shortened V by 5 bases and J by 7 bases, and 17 bases separated the two germline ends. Per germline, CDR1 MNHNY and CDR2 SVGAGI (reference sequence). The CDR3 extends over 15 amino acids.

This sequence joins TRBV7-2 and TRBJ2-1, with a possible D match to TRBD2 (5 bases). This CDR3 is built from 14 residues. The germline V gene has CDR1 SGHTA and CDR2 FQGNSA. Trimming removed 8 bases from V and 2 bases from J, with 13 bases in between. Here the CDR3 DNA reads TGTGCCAGCGAGCCCGTCGGGGCCTACAATGAGCAGTTCTTC. This translates into CASEPVGAYNEQFF.

The J gene is TRBJ2-3, the V gene TRBV7-3; the D gene is possibly TRBD1 (6 bases). Germline assignment: CDR1 SGHTA and CDR2 FQGTGA. This CDR3 comprises 12 residues. Trimming removed 3 bases from V and 5 bases from J, with 6 bases in between. In DNA, the CDR3 is TGTGCCAGCAGCTTCAGGGGAGATACGCAGTATTTT. Translating it yields CASSFRGDTQYF.

The J gene is TRBJ2-5, the V gene TRBV3-1 (or the pseudogene TRBV3-2); 7 bases map to TRBD1. V trimming: 3 bases; J trimming: 2 bases; junction bases outside the gene matches: 6. From germline, CDR1 is LGHDT and CDR2 YNNKEL (reference sequence). The CDR3 runs 15 residues. The CDR3 bases are TGTGCCAGCAGCCAGGCCAGGGGGTATCAAGAGACCCAGTACTTC. Its translation: CASSQARGYQETQYF.

Of note for this clone: Other DNA sequences in the sample encode the same CDR3. This chain connects TRBV19 to TRBJ1-1; no firm D call. Germline assignment: CDR1 LNHDA and CDR2 SQIVND (reference sequence). This CDR3 is 13 amino acids long. Trimming pared 5 bases from V and 1 base from J, leaving 8 bases between. In DNA, the CDR3 is TGTGCCAGTAGTGAAACAGAGAACACTGAAGCTTTCTTT. It yields the protein CASSETENTEAFF.

The chain links TRBV6-5 to TRBJ1-1; possibly TRBD1 for D (5 bases). The CDR3 spans 15 residues. Germline lookup yields CDR1 MNHEY and CDR2 SVGAGI. Trimming left V 0 bases short and J 5 bases short, with 13 bases between. The CDR3 nucleotides are TGTGCCAGCAGTTACTCGATTCAGGGTTCGACTGAAGCTTTCTTT. Translating gives CASSYSIQGSTEAFF.

The CDR3 protein is CASTPAGQGYTF. DNA of the CDR3: TGTGCCAGCACCCCGGCAGGGCAGGGCTACACCTTC. The V and J genes are TRBV6-2 or TRBV6-3 and TRBJ1-2, with a possible D match to TRBD1 (5 bases). The CDR3 consists of 12 residues. The V end was cut by 7 bases, the J end by 8 bases, with 14 bases between. CDR1 and CDR2 from the germline V gene are MNHEY and SVGEGT.

The CDR3 here is CASSPIRGNEQFF. As DNA, the CDR3 is TGTGCCAGCAGCCCCATACGGGGCAATGAGCAGTTCTTC. The chain is built from TRBV7-2 and TRBJ2-1; D perhaps matches TRBD2 (5 bases). Trimming cost V 5 bases and J 6 bases, with 11 bases left between them. The germline CDR1 and CDR2 sequences are SGHTA and FQGNSA. The CDR3 extends over 13 amino acids.

V and J are TRBV19 and TRBJ2-2; D is unresolved. Germline values: CDR1 LNHDA, CDR2 SQIVND (reference sequence). This CDR3 has 17 residues. V lost 8 bases and J lost 4, with 23 bases in between. CDR3 in amino acids: CASRDPQRASRTGELFF. CDR3 coding DNA: TGTGCCAGTCGAGATCCTCAGCGCGCCTCGCGCACCGGGGAGCTGTTTTTT.

Concerning this clone: An end of the junction does not agree with germline; a read error may underlie this. The rearrangement joins TRBV5-1 to TRBJ1-2, with D perhaps matching TRBD1 (6 bases). CDR1 and CDR2 (germline): SGHRS, YFSETQ. There are 13 residues in the CDR3. In DNA form, the CDR3 reads TGTGCCAGCAGCTTGAGGCAGGGGTCTGGCTACACCTTC. Protein sequence: CASSLRQGSGYTF.

This clone has only one observation. The rearrangement joins TRBV5-8 to TRBJ2-3; TRBD1 aligns across 12 bases. The V gene end was trimmed by 6 bases and the J gene end by 6 bases; junction bases not matched to a gene: 5. There are 14 residues in the CDR3. From germline, CDR1 is SGHTS and CDR2 YDEGEE. CDR3 bases: TGTGCCAGCAACCGGGACAGGGGGCAGGATACGCAGTATTTT. This sequence encodes CASNRDRGQDTQYF.

The CDR3 protein is CASSESVGRRSQGGYTF. CDR3 nucleotides: TGTGCCAGCAGTGAATCGGTCGGTAGGCGGTCTCAGGGTGGCTACACCTTC. The chain couples TRBV25-1 to TRBJ1-2, with D tentatively TRBD1 (5 bases). This CDR3 region has 17 residues. V was clipped by 1 base and J by 7 bases, with 22 bases between them. Germline V CDR1 and CDR2: MGHDK, SYGVNS.

The J gene is TRBJ2-7, the V gene TRBV5-8; D not certain. V gave up 1 base and J gave up 2 bases, with 10 bases separating them. CDR1 is SGHTS and CDR2 is YDEGEE in the germline V gene. CDR3 length: 14 amino acids. This CDR3 is CASSLFLTTYEQYV. CDR3 DNA: TGTGCCAGCAGCTTGTTCCTTACAACCTACGAGCAGTACGTC.

Worth noting for this clone: The germline gene is not matched at one end of the junction; a read error may be the cause. J is TRBJ2-5 and V is TRBV5-1; D gene uncertain. This CDR3 contains 19 residues. CDR1 and CDR2 (germline): SGHRS, YFSETQ. CDR3 nucleotide sequence: TGTGCCAGCAGCTTGGCCACATTTTACCCGAACACAATCGGGGAGACCCAGTACTTC. Protein: CASSLATFYPNTIGETQYF.

The chain employs TRBV11-2 and TRBJ1-1; D is uncertain. The V and J ends lost 5 bases and 1 base respectively, with 17 bases between them. The CDR3 consists of 16 residues. From germline, CDR1 is SGHAT and CDR2 FQNNGV. This chain's CDR3 is CASSPSPGLRNTEAFF. The CDR3 bases are TGTGCCAGCAGCCCCTCCCCTGGACTTAGGAACACTGAAGCTTTCTTT.

J is TRBJ1-4 and V is TRBV5-6, with D maybe TRBD1 (6 bases). Trimming cost V 4 bases and J 8 bases, with 9 bases left between them. This CDR3 comprises 12 residues. Germline CDR1 is SGHDT and CDR2 is YYEEEE. DNA of the CDR3: TGTGCCAGCAGCCCGGGGGGCGAAAAACTGTTTTTT. As protein: CASSPGGEKLFF.

The rearrangement links TRBV7-8 to TRBJ2-1, with 7 bases matching TRBD2. The germline gives CDR1 SGHVS, CDR2 FQNEAQ. The CDR3 contains 15 residues. V lost 3 bases, J lost 3 bases, and 5 bases stayed unmatched. The CDR3 reads CASSLTSGNYNEQFF. The CDR3 region has the DNA TGTGCCAGCAGCTTGACCAGCGGGAACTACAATGAGCAGTTCTTC.

This clone was found many times. This chain uses TRBV11-3 with TRBJ2-1, with 12 bases aligning to TRBD2. CDR1 is SGHNT and CDR2 is YENEEA in the germline V gene. V trimming: 3 bases; J trimming: 10 bases; junction bases outside the gene matches: 4. The CDR3 is 14 residues long. The CDR3 nucleotides are TGTGCCAGCAGCTTGACTAGCGGGAGCATCGAGCAGTTCTTC. Translating gives CASSLTSGSIEQFF.

This chain uses TRBV27 with TRBJ1-2, with 9 positions matching TRBD1. The CDR3 is 16 residues long. After removal of 0 bases from V and 4 bases from J, the junction contained 6 bases not matched to a gene. Germline loops: CDR1 MNHEY, CDR2 SMNVEV (reference sequence). CDR3 amino acids: CASSLSLGQGIYGYTF. The DNA of the CDR3 is TGTGCCAGCAGTTTATCCCTTGGACAGGGGATCTATGGCTACACCTTC.

The J gene is TRBJ2-3, the V gene TRBV3-1 (or the pseudogene TRBV3-2); the match to TRBD2 covers 12 bases. V was pared by 1 base and J by 5 bases, with 7 bases of the junction left unmatched. Germline assignment: CDR1 LGHDT and CDR2 YNNKEL (reference sequence). The CDR3 has 17 amino acids. CDR3 region: CASSQVGGTSGRDTQYF. CDR3 in DNA: TGTGCCAGCAGCCAAGTGGGCGGGACTAGCGGGCGAGATACGCAGTATTTT.

The chain has TRBV6-2 or TRBV6-3 and TRBJ2-7; a possible D gene is TRBD2 (5 bases). The CDR3 totals 19 residues. The germline V and J ends were trimmed by 6 bases and 7 bases, with 34 bases remaining between them. CDR1 is MNHEY and CDR2 is SVGEGT in the germline V gene. The CDR3: CASSPAGVFVPTKMMEQYF. DNA for the CDR3: TGTGCCAGCAGCCCCGCCGGGGTATTTGTCCCCACCAAGATGATGGAGCAGTACTTC.